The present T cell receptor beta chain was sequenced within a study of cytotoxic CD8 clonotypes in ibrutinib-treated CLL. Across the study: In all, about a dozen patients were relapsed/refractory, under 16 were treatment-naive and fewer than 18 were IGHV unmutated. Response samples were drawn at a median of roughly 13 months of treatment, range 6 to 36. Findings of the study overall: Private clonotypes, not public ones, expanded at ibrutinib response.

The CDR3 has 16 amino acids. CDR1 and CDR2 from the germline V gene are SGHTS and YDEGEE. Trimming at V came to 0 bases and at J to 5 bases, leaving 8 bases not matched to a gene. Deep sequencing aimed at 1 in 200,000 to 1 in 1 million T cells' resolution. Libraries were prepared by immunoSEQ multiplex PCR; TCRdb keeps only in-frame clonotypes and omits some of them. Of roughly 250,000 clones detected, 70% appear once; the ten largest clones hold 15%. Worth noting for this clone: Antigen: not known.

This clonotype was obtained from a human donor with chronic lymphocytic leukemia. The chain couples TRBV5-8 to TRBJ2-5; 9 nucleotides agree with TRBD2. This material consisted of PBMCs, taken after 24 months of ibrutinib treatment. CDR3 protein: CASSLGSLAGWETQYF. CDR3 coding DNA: TGTGCCAGCAGCTTGGGCTCGCTAGCGGGATGGGAGACCCAGTACTTC.